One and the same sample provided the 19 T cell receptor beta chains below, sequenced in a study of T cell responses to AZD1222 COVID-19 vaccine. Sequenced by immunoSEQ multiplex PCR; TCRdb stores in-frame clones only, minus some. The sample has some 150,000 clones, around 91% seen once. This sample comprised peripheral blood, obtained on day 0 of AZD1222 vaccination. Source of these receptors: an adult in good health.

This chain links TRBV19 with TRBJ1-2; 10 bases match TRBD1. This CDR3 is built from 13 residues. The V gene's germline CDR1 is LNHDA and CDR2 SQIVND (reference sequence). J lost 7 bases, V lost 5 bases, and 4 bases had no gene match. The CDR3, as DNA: TGTGCCAGTAGTCGACAGGGGGCTAGTGGCTACACCTTC. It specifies CASSRQGASGYTF.

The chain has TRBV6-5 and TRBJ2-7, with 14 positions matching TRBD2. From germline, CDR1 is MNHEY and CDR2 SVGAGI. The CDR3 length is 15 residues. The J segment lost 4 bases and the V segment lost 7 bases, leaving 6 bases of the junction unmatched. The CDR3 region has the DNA TGTGCCAGCAATAGGGGACTAGCGGGAGTTTACGAGCAGTACTTC. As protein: CASNRGLAGVYEQYF.

The CDR3 DNA sequence: TGTGCCAGCAGCTTAGCGGGAGTACGCGGGGAGCTGTTTTTT. Translating gives CASSLAGVRGELFF. The chain is built from TRBV11-1 and TRBJ2-2; the D gene is possibly TRBD2 (5 bases). The CDR3 loop spans 14 amino acids. The ends were cut back, 0 bases at V and 7 bases at J, with 9 bases in the middle. The germline V gene has CDR1 SGHAT and CDR2 FQDESV (reference sequence).

CDR3: CASRPQGIGGNTIYF. DNA for the CDR3: TGTGCCAGCAGACCCCAGGGGATAGGGGGAAACACCATATATTTT. J is TRBJ1-3 and V is TRBV28; D is perhaps TRBD1 (6 bases). The germline V gene has CDR1 MDHEN and CDR2 SYDVKM. V lost 6 bases and J 4 bases, leaving 16 bases between the germline ends. The length of the CDR3 is 15 residues.

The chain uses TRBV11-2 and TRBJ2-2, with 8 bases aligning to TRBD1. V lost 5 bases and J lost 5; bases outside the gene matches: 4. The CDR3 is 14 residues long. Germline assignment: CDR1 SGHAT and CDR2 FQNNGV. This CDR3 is CASSLYRGTGELFF. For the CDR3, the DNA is TGTGCCAGCAGCCTCTACAGGGGGACCGGGGAGCTGTTTTTT.

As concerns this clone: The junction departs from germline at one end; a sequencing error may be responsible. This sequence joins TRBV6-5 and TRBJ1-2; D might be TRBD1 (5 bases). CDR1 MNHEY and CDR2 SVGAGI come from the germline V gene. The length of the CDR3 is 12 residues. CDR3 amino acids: CASSQGNYGYTF. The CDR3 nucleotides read TGTGCCAGCAGTCAGGGTAACTACGGCTACACCTTC.

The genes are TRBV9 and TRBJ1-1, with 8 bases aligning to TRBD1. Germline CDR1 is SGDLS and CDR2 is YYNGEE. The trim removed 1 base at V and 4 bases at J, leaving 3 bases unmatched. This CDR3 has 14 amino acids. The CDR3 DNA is TGTGCCAGCAGCGTAAAGGACAGGGTCACTGAAGCTTTCTTT. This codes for CASSVKDRVTEAFF.

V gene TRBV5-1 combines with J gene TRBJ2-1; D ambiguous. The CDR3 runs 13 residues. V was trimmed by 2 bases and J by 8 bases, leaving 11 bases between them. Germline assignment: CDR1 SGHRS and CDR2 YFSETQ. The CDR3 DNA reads TGCGCCAGCAGCTTCCGGGCCCAGCATGAGCAGTTCTTC. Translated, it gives CASSFRAQHEQFF.

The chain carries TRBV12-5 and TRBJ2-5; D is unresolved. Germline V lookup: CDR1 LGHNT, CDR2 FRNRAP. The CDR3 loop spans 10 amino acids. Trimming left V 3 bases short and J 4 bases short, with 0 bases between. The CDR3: CASGLETQYF. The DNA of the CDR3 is TGTGCTAGTGGTTTAGAGACCCAGTACTTC.

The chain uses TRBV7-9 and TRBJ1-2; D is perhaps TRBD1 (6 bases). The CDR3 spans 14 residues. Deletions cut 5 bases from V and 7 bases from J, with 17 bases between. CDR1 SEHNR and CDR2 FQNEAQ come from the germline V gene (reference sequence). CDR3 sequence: CASSPASGTSGYTF. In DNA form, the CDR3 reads TGTGCCAGCAGCCCAGCTAGTGGGACAAGTGGCTACACCTTC.

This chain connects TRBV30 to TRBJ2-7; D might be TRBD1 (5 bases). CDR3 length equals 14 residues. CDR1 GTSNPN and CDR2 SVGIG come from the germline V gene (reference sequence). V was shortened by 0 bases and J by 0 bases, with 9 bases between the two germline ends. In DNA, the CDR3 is TGTGCCTGGAGTGTTGGACACCCCTCCTACGAGCAGTACTTC. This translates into CAWSVGHPSYEQYF. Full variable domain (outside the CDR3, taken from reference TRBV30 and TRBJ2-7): SQTIHQWPATLVQPVGSPLSLECTVEGTSNPNLYWYRQAAGRGLQLLFYSVGIGQISSEVPQNLSASRPQDRQFILSSKKLLLSDSGFYLCAWSVGHPSYEQYFGPGTRLTVT.

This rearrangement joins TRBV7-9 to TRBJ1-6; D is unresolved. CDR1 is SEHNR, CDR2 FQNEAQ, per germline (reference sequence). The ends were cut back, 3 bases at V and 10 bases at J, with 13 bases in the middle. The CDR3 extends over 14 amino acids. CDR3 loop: CASSLSGSSSPLHF. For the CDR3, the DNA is TGTGCCAGCAGCTTGTCCGGGTCAAGCTCACCCCTCCACTTT.

DNA for the CDR3: TGTGCCAGCAGTGGACAGGGACTCTATGGCTACACCTTC. Protein sequence: CASSGQGLYGYTF. This chain connects TRBV28 to TRBJ1-2, with 8 bases fitting TRBD1. The germline CDR1 and CDR2 sequences are MDHEN and SYDVKM. Trimming at V came to 5 bases and at J to 4 bases, leaving 3 bases not matched to a gene. The CDR3 runs 13 residues.

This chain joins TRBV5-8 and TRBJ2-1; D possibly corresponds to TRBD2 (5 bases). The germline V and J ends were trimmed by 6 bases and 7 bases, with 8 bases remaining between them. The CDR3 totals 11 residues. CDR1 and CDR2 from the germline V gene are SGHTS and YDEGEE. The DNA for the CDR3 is TGTGCCAGCAACCCGGGGAATGAGCAGTTCTTC. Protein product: CASNPGNEQFF.

CDR3 nucleotides: TGCGCCAGCAACAACCGGGACAGGGTTGGGCAGTATTTT. Translation gives CASNNRDRVGQYF. J is TRBJ2-3 and V is TRBV23-1, with TRBD1 identical over 9 bases. TRBV23-1 has ORF status, its function being uncertain. V lost 7 bases and J lost 11; bases outside the gene matches: 10. The CDR3 is made up of 13 amino acids.

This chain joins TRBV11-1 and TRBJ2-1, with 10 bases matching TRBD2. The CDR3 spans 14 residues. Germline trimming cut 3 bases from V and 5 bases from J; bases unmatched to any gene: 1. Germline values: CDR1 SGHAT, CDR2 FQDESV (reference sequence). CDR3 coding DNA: TGTGCCAGCAGCTTTGGACTAGCGGACAATGAGCAGTTCTTC. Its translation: CASSFGLADNEQFF.

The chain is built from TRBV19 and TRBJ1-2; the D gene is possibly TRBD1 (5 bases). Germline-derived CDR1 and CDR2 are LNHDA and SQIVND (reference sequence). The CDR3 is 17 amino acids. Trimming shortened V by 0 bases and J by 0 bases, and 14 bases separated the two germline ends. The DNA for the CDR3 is TGTGCCAGTAGTATAGACTCAGGATCGGGGGCTAACTATGGCTACACCTTC. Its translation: CASSIDSGSGANYGYTF.

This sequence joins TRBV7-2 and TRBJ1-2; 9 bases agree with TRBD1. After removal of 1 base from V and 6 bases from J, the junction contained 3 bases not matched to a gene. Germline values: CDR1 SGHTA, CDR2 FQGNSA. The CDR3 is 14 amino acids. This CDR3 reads CASSLVGTGNGYTF. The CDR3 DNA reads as TGTGCCAGCAGCTTAGTAGGGACAGGGAATGGCTACACCTTC.

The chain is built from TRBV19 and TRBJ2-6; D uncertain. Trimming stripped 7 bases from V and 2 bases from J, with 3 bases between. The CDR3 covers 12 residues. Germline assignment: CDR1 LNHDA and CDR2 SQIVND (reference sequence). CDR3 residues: CASTTGANVLTF. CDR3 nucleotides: TGTGCCAGTACCACTGGGGCCAACGTCCTGACTTTC.